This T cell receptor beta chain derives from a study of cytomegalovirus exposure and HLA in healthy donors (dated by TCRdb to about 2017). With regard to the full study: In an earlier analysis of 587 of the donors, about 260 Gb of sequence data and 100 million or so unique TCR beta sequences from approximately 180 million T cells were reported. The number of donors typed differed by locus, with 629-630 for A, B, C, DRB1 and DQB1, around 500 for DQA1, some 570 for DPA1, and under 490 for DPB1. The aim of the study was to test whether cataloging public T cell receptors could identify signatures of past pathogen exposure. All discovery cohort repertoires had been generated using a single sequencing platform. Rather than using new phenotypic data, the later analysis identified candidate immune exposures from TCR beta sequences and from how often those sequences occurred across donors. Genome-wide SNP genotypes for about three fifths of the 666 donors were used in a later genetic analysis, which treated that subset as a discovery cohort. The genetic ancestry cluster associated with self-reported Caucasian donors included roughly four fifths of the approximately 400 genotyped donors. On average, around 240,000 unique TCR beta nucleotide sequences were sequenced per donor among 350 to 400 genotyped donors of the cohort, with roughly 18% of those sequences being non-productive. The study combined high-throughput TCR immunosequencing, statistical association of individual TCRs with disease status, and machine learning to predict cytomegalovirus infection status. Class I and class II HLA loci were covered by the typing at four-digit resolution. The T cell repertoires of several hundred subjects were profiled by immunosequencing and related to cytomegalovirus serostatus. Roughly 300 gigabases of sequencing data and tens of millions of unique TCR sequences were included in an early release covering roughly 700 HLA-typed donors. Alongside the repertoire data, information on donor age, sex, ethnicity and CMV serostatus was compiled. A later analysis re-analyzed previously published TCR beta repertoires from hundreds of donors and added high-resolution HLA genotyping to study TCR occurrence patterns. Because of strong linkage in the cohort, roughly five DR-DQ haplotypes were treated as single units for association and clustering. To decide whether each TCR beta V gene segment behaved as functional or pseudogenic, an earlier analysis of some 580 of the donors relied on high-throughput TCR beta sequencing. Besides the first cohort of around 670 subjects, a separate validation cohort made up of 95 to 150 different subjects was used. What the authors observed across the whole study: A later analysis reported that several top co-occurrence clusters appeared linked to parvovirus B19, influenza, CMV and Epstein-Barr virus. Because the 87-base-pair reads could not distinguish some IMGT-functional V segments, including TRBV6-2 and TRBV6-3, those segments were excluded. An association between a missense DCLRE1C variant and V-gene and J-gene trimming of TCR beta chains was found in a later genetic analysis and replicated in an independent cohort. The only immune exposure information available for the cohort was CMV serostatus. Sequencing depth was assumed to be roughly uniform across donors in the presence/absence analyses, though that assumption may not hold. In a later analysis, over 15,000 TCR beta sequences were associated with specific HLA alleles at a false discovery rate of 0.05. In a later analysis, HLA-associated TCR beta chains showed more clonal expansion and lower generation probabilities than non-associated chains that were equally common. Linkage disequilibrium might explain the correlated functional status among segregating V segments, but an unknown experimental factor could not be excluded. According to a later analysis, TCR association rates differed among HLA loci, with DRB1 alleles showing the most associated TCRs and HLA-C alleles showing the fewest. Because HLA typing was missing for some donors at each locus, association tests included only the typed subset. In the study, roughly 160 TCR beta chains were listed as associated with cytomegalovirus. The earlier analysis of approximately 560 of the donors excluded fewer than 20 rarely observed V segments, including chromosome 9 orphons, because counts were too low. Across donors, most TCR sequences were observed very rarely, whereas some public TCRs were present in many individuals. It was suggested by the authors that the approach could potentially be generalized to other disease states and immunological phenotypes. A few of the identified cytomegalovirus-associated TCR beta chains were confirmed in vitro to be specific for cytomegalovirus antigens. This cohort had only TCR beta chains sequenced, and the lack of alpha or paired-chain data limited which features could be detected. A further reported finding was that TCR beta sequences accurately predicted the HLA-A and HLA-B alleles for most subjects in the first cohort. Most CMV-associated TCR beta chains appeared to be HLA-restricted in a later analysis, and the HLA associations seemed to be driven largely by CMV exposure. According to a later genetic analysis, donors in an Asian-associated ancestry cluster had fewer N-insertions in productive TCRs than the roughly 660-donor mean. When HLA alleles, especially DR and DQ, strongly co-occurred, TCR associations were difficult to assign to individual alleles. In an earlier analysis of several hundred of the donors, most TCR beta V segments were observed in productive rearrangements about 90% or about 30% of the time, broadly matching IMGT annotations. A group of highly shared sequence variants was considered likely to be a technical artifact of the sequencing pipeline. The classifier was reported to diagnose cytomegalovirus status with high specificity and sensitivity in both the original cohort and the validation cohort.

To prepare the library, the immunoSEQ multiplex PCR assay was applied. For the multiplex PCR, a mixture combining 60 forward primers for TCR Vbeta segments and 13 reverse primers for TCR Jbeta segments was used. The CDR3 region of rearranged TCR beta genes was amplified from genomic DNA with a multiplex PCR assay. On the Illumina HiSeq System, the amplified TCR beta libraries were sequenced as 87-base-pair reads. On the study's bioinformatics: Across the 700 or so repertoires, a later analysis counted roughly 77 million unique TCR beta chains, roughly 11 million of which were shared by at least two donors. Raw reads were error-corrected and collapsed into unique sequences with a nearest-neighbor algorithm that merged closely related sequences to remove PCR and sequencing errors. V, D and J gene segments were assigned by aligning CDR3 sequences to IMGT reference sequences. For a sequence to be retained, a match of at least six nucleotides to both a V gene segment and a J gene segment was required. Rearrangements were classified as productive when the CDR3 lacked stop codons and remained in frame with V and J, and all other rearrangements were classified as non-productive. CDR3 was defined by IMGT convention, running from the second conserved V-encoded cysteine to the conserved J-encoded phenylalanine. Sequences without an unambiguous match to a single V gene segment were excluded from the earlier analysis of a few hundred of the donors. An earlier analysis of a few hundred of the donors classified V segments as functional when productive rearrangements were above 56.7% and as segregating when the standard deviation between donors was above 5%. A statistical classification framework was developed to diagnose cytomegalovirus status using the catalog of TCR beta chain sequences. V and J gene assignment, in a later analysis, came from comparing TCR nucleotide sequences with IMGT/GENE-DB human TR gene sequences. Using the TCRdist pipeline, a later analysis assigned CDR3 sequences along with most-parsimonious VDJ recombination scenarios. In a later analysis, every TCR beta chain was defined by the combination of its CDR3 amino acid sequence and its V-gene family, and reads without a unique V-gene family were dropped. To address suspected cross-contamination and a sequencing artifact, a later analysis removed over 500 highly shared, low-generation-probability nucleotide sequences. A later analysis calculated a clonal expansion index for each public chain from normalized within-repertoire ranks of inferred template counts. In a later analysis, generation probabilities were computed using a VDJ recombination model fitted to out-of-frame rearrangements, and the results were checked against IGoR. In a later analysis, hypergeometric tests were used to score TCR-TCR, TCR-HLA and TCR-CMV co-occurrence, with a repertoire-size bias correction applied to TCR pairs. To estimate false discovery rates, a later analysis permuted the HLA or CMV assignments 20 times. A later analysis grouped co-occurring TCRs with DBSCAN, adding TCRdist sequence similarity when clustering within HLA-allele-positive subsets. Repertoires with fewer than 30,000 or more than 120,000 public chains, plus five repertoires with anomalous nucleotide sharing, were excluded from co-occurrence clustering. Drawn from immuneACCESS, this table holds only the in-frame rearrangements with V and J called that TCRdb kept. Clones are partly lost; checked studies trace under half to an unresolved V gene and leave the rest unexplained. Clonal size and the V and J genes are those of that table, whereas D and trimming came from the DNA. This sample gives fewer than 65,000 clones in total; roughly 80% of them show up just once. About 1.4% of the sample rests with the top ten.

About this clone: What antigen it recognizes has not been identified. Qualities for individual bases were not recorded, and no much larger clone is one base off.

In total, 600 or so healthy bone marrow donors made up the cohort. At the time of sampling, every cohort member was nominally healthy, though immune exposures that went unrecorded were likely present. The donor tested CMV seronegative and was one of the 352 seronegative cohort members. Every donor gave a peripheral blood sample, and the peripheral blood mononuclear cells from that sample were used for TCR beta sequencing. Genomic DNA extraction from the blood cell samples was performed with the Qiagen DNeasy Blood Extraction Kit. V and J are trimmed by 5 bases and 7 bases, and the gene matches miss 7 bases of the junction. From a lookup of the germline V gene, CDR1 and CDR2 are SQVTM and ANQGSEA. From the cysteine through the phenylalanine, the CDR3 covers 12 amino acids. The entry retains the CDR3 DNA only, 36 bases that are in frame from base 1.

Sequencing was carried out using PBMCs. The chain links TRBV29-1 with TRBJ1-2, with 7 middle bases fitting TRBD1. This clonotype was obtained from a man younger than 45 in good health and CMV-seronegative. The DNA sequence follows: TGCAGCGTTTCGACAGGGTTGGGTGGCTACACCTTC. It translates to CSVSTGLGGYTF.